This TCR beta chain is drawn from a study of cytomegalovirus exposure and HLA in healthy donors (TCRdb year 2017). Some background on the complete study: An earlier analysis of 587 of the donors reported 276 Gb of sequence data and about 120 million unique TCR beta sequences obtained from roughly 180 million T cells. HLA typing covered class I and class II loci at four-digit resolution. Typing coverage differed by locus: A, B, C, DRB1 and DQB1 were typed in roughly 620-640 donors, DQA1 in about 500, DPA1 in some 610, and DPB1 in 472. Of the roughly 390 genotyped donors, 65% to 90% fell in the genetic ancestry cluster associated with self-reported Caucasian donors. Every discovery cohort repertoire had been produced on one sequencing platform. Rather than drawing on any new phenotypic data, the later analysis identified candidate immune exposures from TCR beta sequences and the way those sequences occurred across donors. The T cell repertoires of under 700 subjects were profiled by immunosequencing and related to cytomegalovirus serostatus. A separate validation cohort of some 130 different subjects was used in addition to the 666-subject first cohort. A later analysis re-analyzed previously published TCR beta repertoires from approximately 700 donors and added high-resolution HLA genotyping to study TCR occurrence patterns. About 320 gigabases of sequencing data and approximately 80 million unique TCR sequences were included in an early release covering about 600 HLA-typed donors. An earlier analysis of roughly 600 of the donors used high-throughput TCR beta sequencing to judge whether each TCR beta V gene segment behaved as functional or pseudogenic. To predict cytomegalovirus infection status, the study combined high-throughput TCR immunosequencing, statistical association of individual TCRs with disease status, and machine learning. Roughly 5 DR-DQ haplotypes were handled as single units for association and clustering because linkage in the cohort was strong. A later genetic analysis used genome-wide SNP genotypes for about three fifths of the 666 donors, treating that subset as a discovery cohort. The aim of the study was to test whether cataloging public T cell receptors could identify signatures of past pathogen exposure. On average, around 200,000 unique TCR beta nucleotide sequences were sequenced per donor among some 420 genotyped donors of the cohort, with about 19% of those sequences being non-productive. Donor age, sex, ethnicity and CMV serostatus were compiled together with the repertoire data. The paper as a whole reports these results and caveats: The classifier was reported to diagnose cytomegalovirus status with high specificity and sensitivity in both the original and validation cohorts. The cohort was sequenced for TCR beta chains only, and without alpha or paired-chain data the features that could be detected were limited. According to a later analysis, parvovirus B19, influenza, CMV and Epstein-Barr virus appeared linked to several top co-occurrence clusters. A later analysis found that TCR association rates varied across HLA loci, with DRB1 alleles showing the most associated TCRs and HLA-C alleles the fewest. In an earlier analysis of under 600 of the donors, most TCR beta V segments were observed in productive rearrangements about 90% or about 30% of the time, broadly matching IMGT annotations. Because counts were too low, around 17 rarely observed V segments, including chromosome 9 orphons, were left out of the earlier analysis of some 600 of the donors. Because HLA typing was missing for some donors at each locus, association tests included only the typed subset. In vitro tests confirmed that a few of the cytomegalovirus-associated TCR beta chains recognize cytomegalovirus antigens. A total of 150 or so TCR beta chains were listed by the study as associated with cytomegalovirus. The sequencing pipeline was judged likely to have produced a cluster of highly shared sequence variants as a technical artifact. While some public TCRs were present in many individuals, most TCR sequences turned up only very rarely across donors. According to the authors, the approach could potentially be generalized to other disease states and immunological phenotypes. A later analysis associated about 17,000 TCR beta sequences with specific HLA alleles at a false discovery rate of 0.05. For the cohort, immune exposure information was limited to CMV serostatus. A further reported finding was that TCR beta sequences accurately predicted the HLA-A and HLA-B alleles for most subjects in the first cohort. Correlated functional status among segregating V segments might reflect linkage disequilibrium, but an unknown experimental factor could not be ruled out. Compared with the roughly 700-donor mean, donors in an Asian-associated ancestry cluster had fewer N-insertions in productive TCRs, according to a later genetic analysis. A later genetic analysis associated a missense DCLRE1C variant with V-gene and J-gene trimming of TCR beta chains, and an independent cohort replicated the association. According to a later analysis, most CMV-associated TCR beta chains appeared to be HLA-restricted, and the HLA associations seemed to be driven largely by CMV exposure. Some IMGT-functional V segments, including TRBV6-2 and TRBV6-3, could not be distinguished by the 87-base-pair reads and were therefore excluded. The presence/absence analyses assumed that sequencing depth was roughly uniform across donors, and that assumption may not be true. Compared with equally common non-associated chains, HLA-associated TCR beta chains in a later analysis were more clonally expanded and had lower generation probabilities. Assigning TCR associations to individual alleles was difficult when HLA alleles, especially DR and DQ, strongly co-occurred.

The cohort consisted of 600 to 750 healthy bone marrow donors. All cohort members were sampled while nominally healthy, although unrecorded immune exposures were likely present. The donor was CMV seropositive and was included in the group of 250 to 350 seropositive cohort members. Every donor gave a peripheral blood sample, and the peripheral blood mononuclear cells from that sample were used for TCR beta sequencing. Genomic DNA was extracted from the blood cell samples with the Qiagen DNeasy Blood Extraction Kit. The CDR1 and CDR2 encoded by the germline V gene are SGDLS and YYNGEE. Spanning cysteine to phenylalanine, the CDR3 consists of 17 amino acids. Solely the CDR3 DNA is kept, with 51 bases framed from the first base. Here V drops 2 bases and J drops 0 bases, and the junction holds 3 bases not matched to any gene. The protocol used for the library was the immunoSEQ multiplex PCR assay. For the multiplex PCR, a mixture combining 60 forward primers for TCR Vbeta segments and 13 reverse primers for TCR Jbeta segments was used. The CDR3 region of rearranged TCR beta genes was amplified from genomic DNA with a multiplex PCR assay. On the Illumina HiSeq System, the amplified TCR beta libraries were sequenced as 87-base-pair reads. The source study handled its data this way. A later analysis tallied approximately 87 million unique TCR beta chains across the 666 repertoires, and about 10 million of those chains were shared by two or more donors. Raw reads were error-corrected and collapsed into unique sequences with a nearest-neighbor algorithm that merged closely related sequences to remove PCR and sequencing errors. V, D and J gene segments were assigned by aligning CDR3 sequences to IMGT reference sequences. For a sequence to be retained, a match of at least six nucleotides to both a V gene segment and a J gene segment was required. Rearrangements were called productive when the CDR3 lacked stop codons and stayed in frame with V and J; all others were non-productive. CDR3 was defined by IMGT convention, running from the second conserved V-encoded cysteine to the conserved J-encoded phenylalanine. In an earlier analysis of just under 600 of the donors, sequences lacking an unambiguous match to a single V gene segment were excluded. An earlier analysis of about 590 of the donors classified V segments as functional when productive rearrangements were above 56.7% and as segregating when the standard deviation between donors was above 5%. To diagnose cytomegalovirus status from the catalog of TCR beta chain sequences, a statistical classification framework was built. V and J gene assignment, in a later analysis, came from comparing TCR nucleotide sequences with IMGT/GENE-DB human TR gene sequences. A later analysis assigned CDR3 sequences and most-parsimonious VDJ recombination scenarios with the TCRdist pipeline. In a later analysis, each TCR beta chain was defined by its CDR3 amino acid sequence together with its V-gene family, and reads lacking a unique V-gene family were excluded. A later analysis removed 592 highly shared, low-generation-probability nucleotide sequences to deal with suspected cross-contamination and a sequencing artifact. For each public chain, a later analysis derived a clonal expansion index from normalized ranks of inferred template counts within each repertoire. Generation probabilities in a later analysis came from a VDJ recombination model fitted to out-of-frame rearrangements, and those results were checked against IGoR. In a later analysis, hypergeometric tests were used to score TCR-TCR, TCR-HLA and TCR-CMV co-occurrence, with a repertoire-size bias correction applied to TCR pairs. In a later analysis, false discovery rates were estimated by permuting HLA or CMV assignments 20 times. In a later analysis, co-occurring TCRs were grouped with DBSCAN, and TCRdist sequence similarity was added when clustering was performed within HLA-allele-positive subsets. For co-occurrence clustering, repertoires with fewer than 30,000 or more than 120,000 public chains were excluded, along with about five repertoires with anomalous nucleotide sharing. This is the immuneACCESS table as TCRdb keeps it, with only in-frame sequences that have V and J called. A part of the clones is gone; compared with another copy, unresolved V genes explain less than half, and the rest is unexplained. The V and J calls and clone size are taken from that table; D and trimming were inferred from the DNA. The sample yields about 120,000 clones; approximately 80% were counted once. Jointly, the top ten make up roughly 6% of the sample.

Points on this clone: Its recognized antigen is unknown. One base away there is no much larger clone; base qualities are not given.

Sequences were obtained from PBMCs. This receptor was taken from a young man in good health and CMV-seropositive. The chain is made from TRBV9 and TRBJ2-6; TRBD2 aligns with 9 central bases. The CDR3 loop reads CASSVAGGGSGANVLTF. The nucleotide sequence is given as TGTGCCAGCAGCGTGGCGGGGGGGGGCTCTGGGGCCAACGTCCTGACTTTC.